This TCR beta chain was observed in a study of spatial heterogeneity in lung cancer. Individually, TCR cDNA molecules were each labelled with a unique molecular identifier. Each CDR3 protein gets one entry after TCRdb re-called the 5' RACE reads with MiXCR. The data contain 51,000 or so distinct CDR3 sequences, about 7.4% of them singletons. The table lists this clonotype with many counts. Documented time point: blood at routine non-recurrence follow-up after resection. Material for sequencing was whole RNA from tumor, nontumor lung or frozen PBMC, left unsorted. CDR3 size: 15 residues. The germline V gene encodes CDR1 DFQATT and CDR2 SNEGSKA (reference sequence). V lost 1 base and J lost 1, with 8 bases in between.

This specimen was PBMCs, taken at follow-up. This sequence joins TRBV20-1 and TRBJ2-6; D gene uncertain. This receptor was identified in a female donor with early-stage non-small cell lung cancer. CDR3 in DNA: TGCAGTGCTAGAGTCGACGGTTCTGGGGCCAACGTCCTGACTTTC. Its translation is CSARVDGSGANVLTF.